The 11 T cell receptor beta chains presented below share a single source sample, sequenced in a study of blood T cell repertoires in COVID-19. The repertoire was sequenced with immunoSEQ multiplex PCR; TCRdb's copy has only in-frame clones and lacks some. The sample has 110,000 or so clones; about 85% are singletons. Sequenced sample: peripheral blood. These receptors came from a man between 60 and 75 years old with acute or convalescent COVID-19.

In the case of this clone: The sample has other DNA sequences that encode this CDR3 too. The chain uses TRBV7-9 and TRBJ2-1; unclear D gene. Trimming took off 2 bases at V and 1 base at J, with 9 bases between the two ends. The CDR3 sequence is 15 residues long. Per germline, CDR1 SEHNR and CDR2 FQNEAQ (reference sequence). The CDR3 reads CASSLNSGSYNEQFF. The CDR3 DNA follows: TGTGCCAGCAGCTTAAACTCGGGTTCCTACAATGAGCAGTTCTTC.

The chain carries TRBV6-6 and TRBJ1-2; 7 bases line up with TRBD1. The CDR3 totals 14 residues. CDR1 and CDR2 (germline): MNHNY, SVGAGI (reference sequence). V was pared by 2 bases and J by 6 bases, with 6 bases of the junction left unmatched. For the CDR3, the DNA is TGTGCCAGCAGTTACCTAGACAGGGTGGATGGCTACACCTTC. It yields the protein CASSYLDRVDGYTF.

This chain links TRBV7-9 with TRBJ2-7; no reliable D call. The CDR3 is made up of 13 amino acids. Germline CDR1 SEHNR, CDR2 FQNEAQ (reference sequence). Trimming took 6 bases from V and 0 from J, leaving 9 bases between them. The CDR3 bases are TGTGCCAGCAGTCGTACACCCTCCTACGAGCAGTACTTC. Its protein is CASSRTPSYEQYF.

The chain joins TRBV18 to TRBJ2-5; 7 bases are a match to TRBD1. CDR3 length: 13 amino acids. J lost 2 bases, V lost 8 bases, and 5 bases had no gene match. CDR1 is KGHSH, CDR2 LQKENI, per germline. In DNA, the CDR3 is TGTGCCAGCACCGACAGGGTACAAGAGACCCAGTACTTC. Protein: CASTDRVQETQYF. Full variable domain (missing parts from reference TRBV18 and TRBJ2-5): NAGVMQNPRHLVRRRGQEARLRCSPMKGHSHVYWYRQLPEEGLKFMVYLQKENIIDESGMPKERFSAEFPKEGPSILRIQQVVRGDSAAYFCASTDRVQETQYFGPGTRLLVL.

This chain uses TRBV7-2 with TRBJ2-3; tentatively, D is TRBD2 (5 bases). Trimming shortened V by 4 bases and J by 6 bases, and 8 bases separated the two germline ends. CDR1 and CDR2 from the germline V gene are SGHTA and FQGNSA. This CDR3 comprises 12 residues. The CDR3 spells CASSSPGDTQYF. CDR3 coding DNA: TGTGCCAGCAGCTCCCCGGGGGATACGCAGTATTTT.

For the CDR3, the DNA is TGTGCCAGCAGTACCCCCGGCGGCCTCTACACAGATACGCAGTATTTT. This encodes CASSTPGGLYTDTQYF. The chain has TRBV27 and TRBJ2-3; D uncertain. Germline V gene data show CDR1 as MNHEY and CDR2 as SMNVEV (reference sequence). The CDR3 is 16 residues long. Trimming took off 5 bases at V and 2 bases at J, with 17 bases between the two ends.

This chain uses TRBV29-1 with TRBJ2-1; D is uncertain. CDR1 and CDR2 (germline): SQVTM, ANQGSEA. V was trimmed by 7 bases and J by 5 bases, leaving 6 bases between them. The CDR3 has 10 amino acids. The CDR3 loop reads CSGQNNEQFF. The CDR3 coding sequence is TGCAGCGGGCAGAACAATGAGCAGTTCTTC.

The genes are TRBV28 and TRBJ2-7, with D perhaps TRBD2 (7 bases). CDR1 is MDHEN, CDR2 SYDVKM, per germline. The CDR3 sequence is 13 residues long. The ends were cut back, 8 bases at V and 4 bases at J, with 15 bases in the middle. The CDR3 loop is CASQAGAVYEQYF. As DNA, the CDR3 is TGTGCCAGCCAGGCGGGGGCGGTATACGAGCAGTACTTC.

The chain couples TRBV2 to TRBJ2-3; 8 bases are shared with TRBD1. Germline CDR1 and CDR2: SNHLY and FYNNEI. Trimming took 6 bases from V and 5 from J; bases not matched to a gene: 7. The CDR3 consists of 14 residues. In DNA, the CDR3 is TGTGCCAGCAGGTACCTGGGGACAGGAGATACGCAGTATTTT. Translated, it gives CASRYLGTGDTQYF.

The J gene is TRBJ1-1, the V gene TRBV5-1; D not resolved. From germline, CDR1 is SGHRS and CDR2 YFSETQ. Trimming cost V 4 bases and J 0 bases, with 13 bases left between them. The CDR3 length is 15 residues. The CDR3 DNA sequence: TGCGCCAGCAGCCCGGAGGCTGGTCTGAACACTGAAGCTTTCTTT. This gives the protein CASSPEAGLNTEAFF.

This clone was recorded once. The chain joins TRBV5-1 to TRBJ1-4; unclear D gene. There are 14 residues in the CDR3. Germline V gene data show CDR1 as SGHRS and CDR2 as YFSETQ. V was pared by 3 bases and J by 2 bases, with 8 bases between. The CDR3 nucleotides are TGCGCCAGCAGCTCCACATCGACTAATGAAAAACTGTTTTTT. Protein: CASSSTSTNEKLFF.